This entry lists 10 T cell receptor beta chains sequenced from one sample in a study of beta chain features in type 1 diabetes. The entirety of the isolated RNA underwent reverse transcription, so expressed TCRB transcripts were sequenced. Generated by immunoSEQ multiplex PCR, the TCRdb table keeps only in-frame clones and is missing some. The repertoire holds nearly 250,000 clones, about 14% seen once, with around 0.03% in the top ten. The sequencing input was naive CD4+ T cells from blood. These receptors were obtained from a woman aged 35 to 49 in good health.

CDR3 DNA sequence: TGCAGCGCGTACAGGGACATGAACACTGAAGCTTTCTTT. This codes for CSAYRDMNTEAFF. The chain has TRBV29-1 and TRBJ1-1; D perhaps matches TRBD1 (6 bases). CDR1 and CDR2 (germline): SQVTM, ANQGSEA. This CDR3 contains 13 residues. V was clipped by 7 bases and J by 0 bases, with 12 bases between them.

This clone came up a few times. The chain uses TRBV25-1 and TRBJ1-6; TRBD1 matches 7 bases. The CDR3 contains 13 residues. CDR1 is MGHDK and CDR2 is SYGVNS in the germline V gene. Trimming removed 6 bases from V and 9 bases from J; junction bases left unmatched: 5. CDR3 nucleotides: TGTGCCAGCAGACAGGGGTGGAGTTCACCCCTCCACTTT. It codes for CASRQGWSSPLHF.

Written as DNA, the CDR3 is TGTGCCAGCAGCGTAGGAGGGTTGGGACAGGGCAATGAGCAGTTCTTC. It translates to CASSVGGLGQGNEQFF. This sequence joins TRBV9 and TRBJ2-1; TRBD1 agrees at 9 bases. V lost 0 bases, J lost 6 bases, and 7 bases stayed unmatched. CDR1 and CDR2 (germline): SGDLS, YYNGEE. The CDR3 totals 16 residues. Full variable domain (remainder filled in from reference TRBV9 and TRBJ2-1): DSGVTQTPKHLITATGQRVTLRCSPRSGDLSVYWYQQSLDQGLQFLIQYYNGEERAKGNILERFSAQQFPDLHSELNLSSLELGDSALYFCASSVGGLGQGNEQFFGPGTRLTVL.

This sequence joins TRBV7-2 and TRBJ1-2, with D possibly TRBD1 on 6 matching bases. Germline assignment: CDR1 SGHTA and CDR2 FQGNSA. CDR3 length: 15 amino acids. V was trimmed by 7 bases and J by 8 bases, leaving 23 bases between them. The CDR3 DNA is TGTGCCAGCAATAGAAGACCACAGGTCCAGGGGGGCTACACCTTC. Residues: CASNRRPQVQGGYTF.

The CDR3 coding sequence is TGTGCCAGCAGCTTAACGAGGGATCAGGAAGCTTTCTTT. It specifies CASSLTRDQEAFF. The chain couples TRBV7-8 to TRBJ1-1; no clear D gene. Germline-derived CDR1 and CDR2 are SGHVS and FQNEAQ. This CDR3 spans 13 amino acids. V dropped 2 bases and J dropped 8 bases, with 12 bases sitting between them.

A few counts support this clone. The J gene is TRBJ2-5, the V gene TRBV5-1; 7 positions agree with TRBD2. V gave up 6 bases and J gave up 2 bases; unmatched junction bases: 7. Germline lookup yields CDR1 SGHRS and CDR2 YFSETQ. CDR3 length: 14 amino acids. CDR3 residues: CASTSGGRQETQYF. The CDR3, as DNA: TGCGCCAGCACCTCGGGGGGTCGTCAAGAGACCCAGTACTTC.

This clone was observed a handful of times. The rearrangement joins TRBV5-1 to TRBJ2-3, with 13 bases identical to TRBD2. There are 17 residues in the CDR3. Germline CDR1 SGHRS, CDR2 YFSETQ. With V trimmed by 4 bases and J by 6 bases, 11 bases remained unmatched. CDR3 coding DNA: TGCGCCAGCAGCCCCGTTTGGGGACTAGCGGGGCGGGATACGCAGTATTTT. This sequence encodes CASSPVWGLAGRDTQYF.

This clone was recorded a few times. The V gene is TRBV2, the J gene TRBJ2-7, with TRBD2 identical over 11 bases. This CDR3 has 16 amino acids. The ends lost 4 bases at V and 5 bases at J; junction bases unmatched: 10. CDR1 is SNHLY and CDR2 is FYNNEI in the germline V gene. The CDR3 bases are TGTGCCAGCAGTGCGCGGGCTAGCGGGGGGTCCCACGAGCAGTACTTC. Protein: CASSARASGGSHEQYF.

J is TRBJ1-1 and V is TRBV6-5; a possible D gene is TRBD1 (5 bases). Germline V gene lookup returns CDR1 MNHEY and CDR2 SVGAGI. This CDR3 spans 14 amino acids. Deletions cut 6 bases from V and 1 base from J, with 12 bases between. The CDR3 is CASSRTPENTEAFF. The CDR3 region has the DNA TGTGCCAGCAGCCGGACACCTGAGAACACTGAAGCTTTCTTT.

The chain couples TRBV6-5 to TRBJ2-1; 10 bases are a match to TRBD2. From germline, CDR1 is MNHEY and CDR2 SVGAGI. The V gene end was trimmed by 1 base and the J gene end by 8 bases; junction bases not matched to a gene: 5. The CDR3 loop spans 15 amino acids. The DNA of the CDR3 is TGTGCCAGCAGTTACTTGGCTAGCGGGGGATATGAGCAGTTCTTC. Translation: CASSYLASGGYEQFF.